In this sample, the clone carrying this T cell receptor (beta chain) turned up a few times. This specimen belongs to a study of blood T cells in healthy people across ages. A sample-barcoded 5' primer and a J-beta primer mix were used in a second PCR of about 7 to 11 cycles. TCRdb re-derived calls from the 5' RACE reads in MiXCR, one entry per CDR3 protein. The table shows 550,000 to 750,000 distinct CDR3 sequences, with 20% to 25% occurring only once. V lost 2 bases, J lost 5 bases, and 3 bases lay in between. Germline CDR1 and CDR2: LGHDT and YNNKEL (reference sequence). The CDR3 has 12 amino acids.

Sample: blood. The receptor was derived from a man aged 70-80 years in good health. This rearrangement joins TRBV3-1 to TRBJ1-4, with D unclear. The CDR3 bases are TGTGCCAGCAGCCAAAACAATGAAAAACTGTTTTTT. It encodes CASSQNNEKLFF.